This T cell receptor beta chain stems from a study of shared clonotypes between healthy human individuals. Study overall: CD8 memory received one plate per donor, CD8 naive two, CD4 memory three and CD4 naive three. General observations from the study: All-four-donor shared clonotypes had higher generation probabilities than non-shared clonotypes did.

A single count supports this clone. What it binds is unknown. The naive CD8 population came from CD45RO-negative cells selected for CCR7, without terminally differentiated effector memory CD45RA+ cells. Measured with immunoSEQ multiplex PCR; TCRdb has only the in-frame clones, and not every one. The sample consists of about 580,000 clones, more than 95% of them appearing once. The CDR3 consists of 13 residues. V was shortened by 6 bases and J by 15 bases, with 21 bases between the two germline ends. Germline lookup yields CDR1 MNHEY and CDR2 SMNVEV (reference sequence). The source of this sequence is a man aged 30-40 years in good health. The specimen sequenced was naive CD8+ T cells sorted from blood. The gene calls are TRBV27 and TRBJ2-1, with a possible D match to TRBD1 (6 bases). The CDR3 DNA reads TGTGCCAGCAGCTTAAATCAGGGGTTTTCGGGGTTCTTC. Translating it yields CASSLNQGFSGFF.